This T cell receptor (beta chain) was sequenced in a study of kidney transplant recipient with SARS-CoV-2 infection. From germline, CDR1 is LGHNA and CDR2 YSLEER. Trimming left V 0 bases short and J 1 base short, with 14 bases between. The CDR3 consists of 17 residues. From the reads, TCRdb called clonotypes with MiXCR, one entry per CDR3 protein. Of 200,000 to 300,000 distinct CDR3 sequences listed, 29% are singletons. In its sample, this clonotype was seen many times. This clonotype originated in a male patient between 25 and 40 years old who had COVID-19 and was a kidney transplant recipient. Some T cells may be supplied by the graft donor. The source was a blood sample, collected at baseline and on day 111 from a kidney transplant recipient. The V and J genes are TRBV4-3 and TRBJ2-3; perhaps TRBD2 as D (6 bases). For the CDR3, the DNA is TGCGCCAGCAGCCAAGATATCGGTGGGACTCGCACAGATACGCAGTATTTT. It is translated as CASSQDIGGTRTDTQYF.